These T cell receptor beta chains were read from a single sample in a study of vaccination effects on CD4 cells after COVID-19. Which antigens these TCRs recognize remains unknown. TCRdb's table, derived via immunoSEQ multiplex PCR, lists solely in-frame clones and lacks some. The data show 9,500 to 15,000 clones, less than 75% seen once. The sample consisted of CD4+ T cells from PBMCs cultured with SARS-CoV-2 spike peptides, taken after COVID-19 vaccination. The receptors come from a human donor who received a COVID-19 vaccine. The CDR3 runs from the conserved cysteine through the conserved F or W. The D gene is left open where the match is weak. The size entry is marked missing in some rows and otherwise reads once, few, many or a size class.

v_call: TRBV3-1/TRBV3-2; j_call: TRBJ2-7; clone_size: NA; d_call: NA; cdr3_nt: TGTGCCAGCAGCCAAAAAGGGGTCGGAGGGGCAGGTGAGCAGTACTTC; cdr3_aa: CASSQKGVGGAGEQYF
v_call: TRBV11-3; j_call: TRBJ2-1; clone_size: once; d_call: NA; cdr3_nt: TGTGCCAGCAGCTTACGGTGGGGCGGAGATTACAATGAGCAGTTCTTC; cdr3_aa: CASSLRWGGDYNEQFF
v_call: TRBV6-1; j_call: TRBJ2-1; clone_size: NA; d_call: TRBD2; cdr3_nt: TGTGCCAGCAGTGCGGAACTAGCGGGGCAGTTCTTGGAGCAGTTCTTC; cdr3_aa: CASSAELAGQFLEQFF
v_call: TRBV20-1; j_call: TRBJ1-2; clone_size: NA; d_call: NA; cdr3_nt: TGCAGTGCTAGTCCTCTGGGGGAAAACGGCTACACCTTC; cdr3_aa: CSASPLGENGYTF
v_call: TRBV25-1; j_call: TRBJ2-1; clone_size: NA; d_call: TRBD2; cdr3_nt: TGTGCCAGCAGTCCCCTGGGACTAGCGAAGGAGCAGTTCTTC; cdr3_aa: CASSPLGLAKEQFF
v_call: TRBV27; j_call: TRBJ2-7; clone_size: NA; d_call: TRBD2; cdr3_nt: TGTGCCAGCGGGGCTAGCCCGCTAGCGGGGGCGTCCTACGAGCAGTACTTC; cdr3_aa: CASGASPLAGASYEQYF
v_call: TRBV30; j_call: TRBJ1-6; clone_size: NA; d_call: TRBD1; cdr3_nt: TGTGCCTGGAGGACAGGGGTAAATTCACCCCTCCACTTT; cdr3_aa: CAWRTGVNSPLHF
v_call: TRBV19; j_call: TRBJ1-5; clone_size: NA; d_call: NA; cdr3_nt: TGTGCCAGTAGTCCCCCGGGGGCAAGCAATCAGCCCCAGCATTTT; cdr3_aa: CASSPPGASNQPQHF
v_call: TRBV28; j_call: TRBJ2-1; clone_size: NA; d_call: NA; cdr3_nt: TGTGCCAGCAGTTTAAGCGTGGGTGGAGGAGGGCAGTTCTTC; cdr3_aa: CASSLSVGGGGQFF
v_call: TRBV6-2/TRBV6-3; j_call: TRBJ1-1; clone_size: NA; d_call: NA; cdr3_nt: TGTGCCAGCAGTTACGGGTCAGGGCGCACTGAAGCTTTCTTT; cdr3_aa: CASSYGSGRTEAFF
v_call: TRBV7-2; j_call: TRBJ1-1; clone_size: NA; d_call: TRBD1; cdr3_nt: TGTGCCAGCAGCACACAGGGGGCATGGACTGAAGCTTTCTTT; cdr3_aa: CASSTQGAWTEAFF
v_call: TRBV5-8; j_call: TRBJ1-4; clone_size: NA; d_call: NA; cdr3_nt: TGTGCCAGCAGCTTGGGCCAGGGATCAAGGGTAACTAATGAAAAACTGTTTTTT; cdr3_aa: CASSLGQGSRVTNEKLFF
v_call: TRBV2; j_call: TRBJ1-1; clone_size: NA; d_call: NA; cdr3_nt: TGTGCCAGCAGTTCGGGCCCCCGAAAGACTGAAGCTTTCTTT; cdr3_aa: CASSSGPRKTEAFF
v_call: TRBV7-2; j_call: TRBJ1-2; clone_size: NA; d_call: TRBD1; cdr3_nt: TGTGCCAGCAGCTTAGCGGGCCCCCTGTCAGGGGGCAATGGCTACACCTTC; cdr3_aa: CASSLAGPLSGGNGYTF
v_call: TRBV5-4; j_call: TRBJ1-3; clone_size: few; d_call: NA; cdr3_nt: TGTGCCAGCAGCTTAAATCCTTTAGGAAACACCATATATTTT; cdr3_aa: CASSLNPLGNTIYF
v_call: TRBV2; j_call: TRBJ1-4; clone_size: few; d_call: NA; cdr3_nt: TGTGCCAGCAGCCACAGGTCAACTAATGAAAAACTGTTTTTT; cdr3_aa: CASSHRSTNEKLFF
v_call: TRBV25-1; j_call: TRBJ2-1; clone_size: NA; d_call: TRBD2; cdr3_nt: TGTGCCAGCAGTGCCACTAGCGGGGGAAACAATGAGCAGTTCTTC; cdr3_aa: CASSATSGGNNEQFF
v_call: TRBV6-5; j_call: TRBJ1-1; clone_size: few; d_call: NA; cdr3_nt: TGTGCCAGCAGCAGAACATTTGAAGCTTTCTTT; cdr3_aa: CASSRTFEAFF
v_call: TRBV6-5; j_call: TRBJ2-1; clone_size: NA; d_call: TRBD2; cdr3_nt: TGTGCCAGCAGTTACACGCCTAGCGGGAGGAATGAGCAGTTCTTC; cdr3_aa: CASSYTPSGRNEQFF
v_call: TRBV6-1; j_call: TRBJ2-3; clone_size: NA; d_call: TRBD1; cdr3_nt: TGTGCCAGCAGTGATAGGGGGCGCGGGGATACGCAGTATTTT; cdr3_aa: CASSDRGRGDTQYF
v_call: TRBV30; j_call: TRBJ2-2; clone_size: medium-sized; d_call: TRBD2; cdr3_nt: TGTGCCTGGAGTGGCGCTAGCGGGAGGGCCCACGGGGAGCTGTTTTTT; cdr3_aa: CAWSGASGRAHGELFF
v_call: TRBV7-3; j_call: TRBJ2-3; clone_size: NA; d_call: TRBD2; cdr3_nt: TGTGCCAGCAGCTTAGGGGGACTAGGAGGAGATACGCAGTATTTT; cdr3_aa: CASSLGGLGGDTQYF
v_call: TRBV10-3; j_call: TRBJ1-3; clone_size: few; d_call: NA; cdr3_nt: TGTGCCATCAGTGAGTCAGGTGTCTCTGGAAACACCATATATTTT; cdr3_aa: CAISESGVSGNTIYF
v_call: TRBV5-1; j_call: TRBJ2-5; clone_size: NA; d_call: NA; cdr3_nt: TGCGCCAGCAGCTCCGGGGCGGGGACCCAAGAGACCCAGTACTTC; cdr3_aa: CASSSGAGTQETQYF
v_call: TRBV3-1/TRBV3-2; j_call: TRBJ2-5; clone_size: once; d_call: TRBD2; cdr3_nt: TGTGCCAGCAGCCAAGACTCCGGCGGGGGGGCAGAGACCCAGTACTTC; cdr3_aa: CASSQDSGGGAETQYF
v_call: TRBV12-3/TRBV12-4; j_call: TRBJ1-5; clone_size: NA; d_call: NA; cdr3_nt: TGTGCCAGCAGTTTGAGGGAGCTTCAGCCCCAGCATTTT; cdr3_aa: CASSLRELQPQHF
v_call: TRBV18; j_call: TRBJ1-2; clone_size: few; d_call: NA; cdr3_nt: TGTGCCAGCTCACCCCTCGAGGGTCGGTATGGCTACACCTTC; cdr3_aa: CASSPLEGRYGYTF
v_call: TRBV18; j_call: TRBJ1-1; clone_size: NA; d_call: NA; cdr3_nt: TGTGCCAGCTCACCCCGAGCGGGGGGCGTCCGGTCCGGATACTCTGAAGCTTTCTTT; cdr3_aa: CASSPRAGGVRSGYSEAFF
v_call: TRBV28; j_call: TRBJ1-5; clone_size: NA; d_call: NA; cdr3_nt: TGTGCCAGCAGCCGTATACTCCGGCCCCAGCATTTT; cdr3_aa: CASSRILRPQHF
v_call: TRBV7-2; j_call: TRBJ2-2; clone_size: NA; d_call: NA; cdr3_nt: TGTGCCAGCAGCTTAGTGAGGTTGAACACCGGGGAGCTGTTTTTT; cdr3_aa: CASSLVRLNTGELFF
v_call: TRBV19; j_call: TRBJ1-4; clone_size: NA; d_call: NA; cdr3_nt: TGTGCCAGTAGTAATCGGGGGACGGGAAATGAAAAACTGTTTTTT; cdr3_aa: CASSNRGTGNEKLFF